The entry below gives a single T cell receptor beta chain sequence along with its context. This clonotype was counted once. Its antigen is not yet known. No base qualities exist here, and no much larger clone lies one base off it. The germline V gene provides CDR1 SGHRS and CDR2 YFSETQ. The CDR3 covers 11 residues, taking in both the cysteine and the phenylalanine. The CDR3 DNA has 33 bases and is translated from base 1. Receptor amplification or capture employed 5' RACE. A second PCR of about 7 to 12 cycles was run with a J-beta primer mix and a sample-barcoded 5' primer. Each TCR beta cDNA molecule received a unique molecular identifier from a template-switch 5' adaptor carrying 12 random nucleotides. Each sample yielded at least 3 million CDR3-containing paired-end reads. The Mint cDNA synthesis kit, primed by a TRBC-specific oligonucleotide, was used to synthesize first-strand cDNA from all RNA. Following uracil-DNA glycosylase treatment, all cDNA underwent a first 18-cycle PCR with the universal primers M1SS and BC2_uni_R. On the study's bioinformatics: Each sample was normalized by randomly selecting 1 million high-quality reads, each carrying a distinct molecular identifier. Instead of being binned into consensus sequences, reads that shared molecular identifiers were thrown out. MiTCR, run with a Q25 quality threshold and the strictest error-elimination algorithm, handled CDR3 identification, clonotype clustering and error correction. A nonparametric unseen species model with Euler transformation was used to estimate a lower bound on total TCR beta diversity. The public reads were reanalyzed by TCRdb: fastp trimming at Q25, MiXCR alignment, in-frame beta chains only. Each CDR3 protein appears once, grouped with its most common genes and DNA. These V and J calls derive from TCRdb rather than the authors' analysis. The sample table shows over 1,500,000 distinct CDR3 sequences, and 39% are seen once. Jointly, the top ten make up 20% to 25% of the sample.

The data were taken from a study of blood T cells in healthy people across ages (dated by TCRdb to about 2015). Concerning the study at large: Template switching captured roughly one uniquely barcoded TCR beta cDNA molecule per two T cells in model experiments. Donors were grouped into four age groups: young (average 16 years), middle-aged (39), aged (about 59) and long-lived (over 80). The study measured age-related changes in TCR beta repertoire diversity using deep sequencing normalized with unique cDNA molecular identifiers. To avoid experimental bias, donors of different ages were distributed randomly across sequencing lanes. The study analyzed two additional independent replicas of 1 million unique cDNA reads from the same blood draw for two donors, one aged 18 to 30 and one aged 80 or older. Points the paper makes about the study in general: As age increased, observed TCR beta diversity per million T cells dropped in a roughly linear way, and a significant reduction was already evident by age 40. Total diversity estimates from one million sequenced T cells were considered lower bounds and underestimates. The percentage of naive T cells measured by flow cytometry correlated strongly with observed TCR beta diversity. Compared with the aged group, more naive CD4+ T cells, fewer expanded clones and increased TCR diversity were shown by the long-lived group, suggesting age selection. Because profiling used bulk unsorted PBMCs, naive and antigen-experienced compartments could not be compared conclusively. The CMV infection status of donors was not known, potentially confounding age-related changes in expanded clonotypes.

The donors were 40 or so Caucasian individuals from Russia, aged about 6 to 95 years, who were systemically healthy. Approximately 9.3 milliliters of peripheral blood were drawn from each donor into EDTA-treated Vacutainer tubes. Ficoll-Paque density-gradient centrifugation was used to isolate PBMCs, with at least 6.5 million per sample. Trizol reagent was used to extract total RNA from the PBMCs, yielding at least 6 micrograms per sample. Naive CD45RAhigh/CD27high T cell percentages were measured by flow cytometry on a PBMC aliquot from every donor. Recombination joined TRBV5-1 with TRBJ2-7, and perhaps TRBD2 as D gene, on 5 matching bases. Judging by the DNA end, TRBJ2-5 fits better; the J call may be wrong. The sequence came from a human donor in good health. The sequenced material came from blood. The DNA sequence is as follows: TGCGCCAGCACCGGAGAGGGGACCCAGTACTTC. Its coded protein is CASTGEGTQYF.